This T cell receptor beta chain was obtained from a study of radiotherapy plus CTLA-4 blockade in lung cancer (dated by TCRdb to the late 2010s). About the investigation overall: Objective responses were observed in 15% to 20% of enrolled patients, and disease control was achieved in approximately 32%.

Findings and caveats that apply to the study as a whole: The strongest predictors of response were reported to be early dynamic shifts in blood T cell clones along with a rise in serum interferon-beta following radiation. TCR clones derived from tumors expanded in peripheral blood after treatment with radiotherapy and ipilimumab.

Sequences LNHDA (CDR1) and SQIVND (CDR2) are obtained from the germline V gene (reference sequence). From cysteine to phenylalanine, the CDR3 is 12 amino acids long. Only the CDR3 part of the read is kept: 36 bases, read in frame from the first base. The library was obtained by the immunoSEQ multiplex PCR assay. TCRdb carries this immuneACCESS record with in-frame sequences only. Its versions omit some clonotypes, under half of them owing to an unresolved V gene in the studies checked, with the rest unexplained. The sample has roughly 120,000 clones on record, about four fifths of them singletons. In total, the top ten clones hold roughly 5.2% of the sample. A note on this clone: Its antigen is not yet known. Base qualities are not recorded, but no much larger clone differs from it by a single base.

The study tested focal radiation therapy combined with CTLA-4 blockade (ipilimumab) in patients with chemo-refractory metastatic non-small-cell lung cancer. Material: peripheral blood, obtained from a patient treated with radiotherapy plus ipilimumab. The sequence links TRBV19 to TRBJ2-5; 10 middle bases align to TRBD1. The DNA end lines up better with TRBJ2-7; the J call may be wrong. The clonotype comes from a human donor with non-small cell lung cancer who had a partial response to radiotherapy plus ipilimumab. The DNA sequence reads TGTGCCAGCGGGACAGGGGCCTACGAGCAGTACTTC. Translated, it gives CASGTGAYEQYF.